Listed below are T cell receptor beta chains from one sample, sequenced in a study of TIL therapy for anti-PD-1-resistant metastatic lung cancer. Profiling relied on immunoSEQ multiplex PCR, and the TCRdb table lists in-frame clones only, not all of them. The sample holds some 32,000 clones; around two thirds are singletons and the top ten take around 2.9%. The material sequenced was blood, taken at baseline. The receptors derive from a woman aged 30 to 85 with non-small cell lung cancer. CDR3s include the opening cysteine and the closing phenylalanine or tryptophan. The order of the fields is D gene, J gene, CDR3 length, V gene, CDR3 protein. The D gene is left open where the match is weak.

>TRBD2|TRBJ2-3|11|TRBV20-1
CSADTSGPQYF
>NA|TRBJ2-3|13|TRBV5-1
CASSTWMLDTQYF
>TRBD2|TRBJ2-7|12|TRBV2
CASMREGYEQYF
>TRBD1|TRBJ2-7|13|TRBV5-1
CASSLGQGIEQYF
>NA|TRBJ2-2|14|TRBV7-9
CASTKEGNTGELFF
>TRBD2|TRBJ2-1|15|TRBV6-1
CASSETGTRGNEQFF
>TRBD2|TRBJ2-4|16|TRBV7-6
CASSLWAGGGRSIQCF
>NA|TRBJ2-1|14|TRBV6-5
CASSYTGGYYEQFF
>NA|TRBJ1-2|12|TRBV6-5
CASKSRTATYTF
>TRBD2|TRBJ2-6|19|TRBV7-9
CASSSSLAGGLTGANVLTF
>TRBD1|TRBJ1-2|14|TRBV5-5
CASRPRDSNYGYTF
>NA|TRBJ1-2|9|TRBV20-1
CSPGYGYTF
>NA|TRBJ2-1|16|TRBV5-1
CASSPQRPEANNEQFF
>NA|TRBJ1-1|17|TRBV2
CASRRHSITGRGTEAFF
>TRBD1|TRBJ1-2|13|TRBV18
CASSPVGTGGYTF
>NA|TRBJ2-5|12|TRBV15
CATSRDSQTQYF
>NA|TRBJ1-2|13|TRBV6-5
CASSHTGNYGYTF
>NA|TRBJ1-3|16|TRBV29-1
CSVGKEHFHSGNTIYF
>TRBD1|TRBJ2-5|15|TRBV5-6
CASSFLETGEATQYF
>TRBD1|TRBJ1-5|17|TRBV28
CASSLWTGGPGNQPQHF
>NA|TRBJ2-3|16|TRBV9
CASSVESRGARSTQYF
>NA|TRBJ1-6|15|TRBV5-1
CASSSRTADNSPLHF
>NA|TRBJ1-2|15|TRBV6-5
CASSPLDSTDYGYTF
>NA|TRBJ2-7|12|TRBV30
CAWRGDSYEQYF
>NA|TRBJ1-1|15|TRBV19
CASSMAFLPNTEAFF
>NA|TRBJ1-2|14|TRBV10-2
CASSEIVGGDGYTF
>NA|TRBJ2-5|13|TRBV5-4
CASSNTPDGTQYF
>TRBD2|TRBJ2-3|19|TRBV11-2
CASSLSPRATSARTDTQYF
>TRBD1|TRBJ1-1|16|TRBV5-5
CASSFSDRGMNTEAFF
>NA|TRBJ1-5|15|TRBV28
CASVPAGLGNQPQHF
>NA|TRBJ2-7|15|TRBV4-1
CASSQSPQGIYEQYF
>TRBD2|TRBJ2-7|16|TRBV5-1
CASSLGAGGGSYEQYF
>NA|TRBJ2-3|15|TRBV9
CASSVKSSRTDTQYF
>TRBD1|TRBJ2-7|16|TRBV19
CASSIAPDRATYEQYF
>TRBD1|TRBJ1-2|14|TRBV19
CASRGTGEGYGYTF
>TRBD2|TRBJ2-7|16|TRBV7-2
CASSSWTSGASYEQYF
>NA|TRBJ1-2|15|TRBV6-6
CASSSLSAGTYGYTF
>TRBD2|TRBJ2-5|14|TRBV18
CASSYSGGPETQYF
>TRBD1|TRBJ1-1|13|TRBV7-2
CASSLTGLTEAFF
>NA|TRBJ1-5|15|TRBV2
CASRAQQGARQPQHF
>NA|TRBJ1-1|12|TRBV6-6
CASSQPAGEAFF
>NA|TRBJ1-4|15|TRBV27
CATSQGFATNEKLFF
>TRBD2|TRBJ2-7|13|TRBV27
CASSGTSGYEQYF
>TRBD2|TRBJ2-7|14|TRBV30
CAWSALAGGGEQYF
>NA|TRBJ1-1|12|TRBV10-2
CASVGSSTEAFF
>NA|TRBJ2-2|14|TRBV18
CASGNVKGTGELFF
>TRBD1|TRBJ2-7|16|TRBV5-4
CASSAAHRDRPLEQYF
>TRBD2|TRBJ2-7|14|TRBV11-2
CASSPSRLAYEQYF
>NA|TRBJ2-6|18|TRBV19
CASRSTGPGTSGANVLTF
>NA|TRBJ2-3|14|TRBV19
CASIQGGSTDTQYF
>TRBD1|TRBJ1-1|12|TRBV6-1
CASQDRATEAFF